The clone carrying this T cell receptor beta chain has ten or more counts. Its cognate antigen is unknown. An equimolar mix of two oligonucleotides served as the beta constant-region primer for TRBC1 and TRBC2. Nested alpha and beta constant-region primers with the SP2 primer drove four PCR rounds on ligated cDNA. The cDNA 3' end received a ligated single-stranded oligonucleotide carrying the SP2 primer and a 12-nucleotide UMI. Each CDR3 protein gets one entry after TCRdb re-called the UMI-ligation and nested PCR reads with MiXCR. Of 130,000 to 150,000 distinct CDR3 sequences listed, approximately 22% are singletons. The V end lost 6 bases, the J end lost 4 bases, and 21 bases lay between the germline ends. The CDR3 spans 16 residues. Germline CDR1 MNHEY, CDR2 SVGAGI. This specimen belongs to a study of naive and memory T cell subsets. Findings and limits, study-wide: A few larger clonotypes appeared in naive repertoires, especially CD8, possibly memory cells re-expressing CD45RA. Gini index rose across naive, CM, EM and EMRA in CD4 and CD8. Clonotypes here are unpaired alpha or beta chain sequences.

Four subsets defined by CD45RA and CD27 were sorted after CD3, CD4, CD8 and live/dead staining. Source material: naive CD4+ T cells from blood. The sequence was collected from a human donor in good health. The chain combines TRBV6-5 with TRBJ1-1; possible D gene TRBD1, 5 bases. CDR3 DNA sequence: TGTGCCAGCAGCACTCACACAGTGAGGGGATTCACTGAAGCTTTCTTT. Amino acid sequence: CASSTHTVRGFTEAFF.